Below are 19 T cell receptor beta chains sequenced from a single sample in a study of T cell repertoires in cytomegalovirus infection. One entry per CDR3 protein results from TCRdb running MiXCR on the reads. The sample contains 200,000 to 250,000 distinct CDR3 sequences, under 8.5% of which appear only once. The sequencing input was PBMCs. These receptors came from a human donor in good health (CMV status not recorded). Some clones in this sample may be carry-over from other donors' samples.

Ten or more counts support this clonotype. This chain links TRBV9 with TRBJ2-5, with D hard to call. The CDR3 extends over 12 amino acids. With 0 bases removed from V and 2 bases from J, the gap between germline ends came to 2 bases. Germline V gene lookup returns CDR1 SGDLS and CDR2 YYNGEE. The CDR3 is CASSVGQETQYF. The CDR3 DNA sequence: TGTGCCAGCAGCGTAGGACAAGAGACCCAGTACTTC.

Ten or more counts support this clonotype. This chain uses TRBV28 with TRBJ1-2, with D perhaps matching TRBD1 (6 bases). The V end lost 6 bases, the J end lost 3 bases, and 8 bases lay between the germline ends. Germline V gene data show CDR1 as MDHEN and CDR2 as SYDVKM. CDR3 length equals 12 residues. The CDR3 region is CASRQGDYGYTF. The CDR3 nucleotides are TGTGCCAGCAGACAGGGAGACTATGGCTACACCTTC.

This clonotype was counted ten times or more. The V and J genes are TRBV6-9 and TRBJ1-5, with 9 positions matching TRBD1. In germline, CDR1 is MNHGY, CDR2 SVAAGI. Trimming removed 8 bases from V and 11 bases from J; junction bases left unmatched: 19. The CDR3 totals 16 residues. CDR3 DNA: TGTGCCAGCCCTTGTCGGGCCTGGACAGGGGTTAGAGCCCAGCATTTT. This gives the protein CASPCRAWTGVRAQHF.

This clonotype came up many times. The chain combines TRBV7-2 with TRBJ1-4, with no clear D. The V and J ends lost 5 bases and 3 bases respectively, with 16 bases between them. This CDR3 has 16 residues. The V gene's germline CDR1 is SGHTA and CDR2 FQGNSA. The chain's CDR3 is CASSPSRTESNEKLFF. The CDR3 nucleotides are TGTGCCAGCAGCCCTAGTCGGACGGAGTCTAATGAAAAACTGTTTTTT.

This clonotype was detected ten times or more. This sequence joins TRBV27 and TRBJ2-2; 7 nucleotides line up with TRBD1. The germline V gene encodes CDR1 MNHEY and CDR2 SMNVEV (reference sequence). This CDR3 region has 15 residues. V lost 3 bases to trimming and J lost 6 bases; unmatched junction nucleotides: 7. This chain's CDR3 is CASSFGTVRPGELFF. CDR3 sequence (DNA): TGTGCCAGCAGTTTCGGGACAGTACGTCCCGGGGAGCTGTTTTTT.

This clonotype was observed a handful of times. V is TRBV4-1 and J is TRBJ1-3, with no clear D. There are 16 residues in the CDR3. Germline V lookup: CDR1 MGHRA, CDR2 YSYEKL. The germline V and J ends were trimmed by 1 base and 3 bases, with 13 bases remaining between them. For the CDR3, the DNA is TGCGCCAGCAGCCAAGCCAATGAGGGATTTGGAAACACCATATATTTT. It encodes CASSQANEGFGNTIYF.

The sample holds a few counts of this clonotype. This chain uses TRBV4-2 with TRBJ2-3, with 10 bases aligning to TRBD2. J was trimmed by 6 bases and V by 0 bases; bases with no gene match: 9. Germline V gene sequence: CDR1 LGHNA, CDR2 YNFKEQ. The CDR3 is made up of 17 amino acids. CDR3 in DNA: TGTGCCAGCAGCCAAGAAGGGACTAGCGACCTGAGGGATACGCAGTATTTT. It is translated as CASSQEGTSDLRDTQYF.

This clonotype was observed many times. The CDR3 DNA follows: TGCAGTGCTAGAGATCCTCGACGGGCCTACGAGCAGTACTTC. Protein sequence: CSARDPRRAYEQYF. This chain joins TRBV20-1 and TRBJ2-7; D ambiguous. CDR3 length equals 14 residues. Germline values: CDR1 DFQATT, CDR2 SNEGSKA (reference sequence). Trimming took off 0 bases at V and 2 bases at J, with 11 bases between the two ends.

The rearrangement joins TRBV20-1 to TRBJ1-6; maybe TRBD1 (6 bases). Germline-derived CDR1 and CDR2 are DFQATT and SNEGSKA (reference sequence). The germline V and J ends were trimmed by 6 bases and 3 bases, with 12 bases remaining between them. The CDR3 contains 14 residues. The CDR3 bases are TGCAGTGCCTCCGCGGGACACTATAATTCACCCCTCCACTTT. Residues: CSASAGHYNSPLHF.

This clonotype was picked up many times. V usage is TRBV7-8 and J usage is TRBJ1-1, with 11 bases that match TRBD1. Unmatched junction bases numbered 3, after V lost 4 bases and J lost 5 bases. CDR3 length equals 14 residues. Germline CDR1 SGHVS, CDR2 FQNEAQ. The CDR3 is CASSWDRGRTEAFF. CDR3 DNA: TGTGCCAGCAGCTGGGACAGGGGGAGAACTGAAGCTTTCTTT.

This clonotype was picked up many times. The rearrangement joins TRBV6-2 or TRBV6-3 to TRBJ1-5, with 8 bases matching TRBD1. The ends lost 7 bases at V and 8 bases at J; junction bases unmatched: 13. This CDR3 contains 15 residues. Per germline, CDR1 MNHEY and CDR2 SVGEGT. The CDR3 spells CASNDPGGGREPQHF. Here the CDR3 DNA reads TGTGCCAGCAACGACCCAGGGGGCGGGCGTGAGCCCCAGCATTTT.

The V and J genes are TRBV20-1 and TRBJ1-3; D might be TRBD1 (6 bases). Trimming took off 4 bases at V and 3 bases at J, with 10 bases between the two ends. Germline V lookup: CDR1 DFQATT, CDR2 SNEGSKA (reference sequence). This CDR3 comprises 13 residues. The CDR3 DNA reads as TGCAGTGCTACGGGCAGGGGTGGAAACACCATATATTTT. It specifies CSATGRGGNTIYF.

This clonotype occurred once. One base away lies a much larger clone, so this may be a sequencing read error. V and J are TRBV2 and TRBJ1-2; possibly TRBD1 for D (5 bases). CDR3 length: 12 amino acids. CDR1 is SNHLY and CDR2 is FYNNEI in the germline V gene. CDR3 bases: TGTGCCATAGTGGGGACGGCCTATAGCTACACCTTC. Protein product: CAIVGTAYSYTF.

To note about this clonotype: A much larger clone lies a single base off, so this may be a read error. The V call is TRBV20-1, the J call TRBJ2-1; 7 nucleotides align to TRBD2. The length of the CDR3 is 15 residues. From germline, CDR1 is DFQATT and CDR2 SNEGSKA (reference sequence). Trimming at V came to 6 bases and at J to 8 bases, leaving 16 bases not matched to a gene. For the CDR3, the DNA is TGCAGTGCCCCGAAGGGAGCGGGGTTCGACTATGAGCAGTTCTTC. Amino acids: CSAPKGAGFDYEQFF.

This clonotype was detected a few times. J is TRBJ2-3 and V is TRBV9, with 7 bases matching TRBD2. V shed 2 bases, J shed 1 base, and the junction held 4 bases outside the gene matches. This CDR3 region has 15 residues. Germline V gene lookup returns CDR1 SGDLS and CDR2 YYNGEE. CDR3: CASSVVAGGTDTQYF. As DNA, the CDR3 is TGTGCCAGCAGCGTTGTAGCGGGTGGCACAGATACGCAGTATTTT. The full variable domain, with the rest looked up from reference TRBV9 and TRBJ2-3, is DSGVTQTPKHLITATGQRVTLRCSPRSGDLSVYWYQQSLDQGLQFLIQYYNGEERAKGNILERFSAQQFPDLHSELNLSSLELGDSALYFCASSVVAGGTDTQYFGPGTRLTVL.

Only a few counts were recorded for this clonotype. V usage is TRBV29-1 and J usage is TRBJ1-4; 7 bases agree with TRBD1. Per germline, CDR1 SQVTM and CDR2 ANQGSEA. V shed 7 bases and J 7 bases; nucleotides not matched to a gene: 6. The CDR3 is 12 residues long. CDR3 sequence reads: CSAGTAREKLFF. CDR3 DNA sequence: TGCAGCGCCGGGACAGCCCGTGAAAAACTGTTTTTT.

Many counts were recorded for this clonotype. The chain has TRBV5-1 and TRBJ1-5; D is undetermined. V lost 0 bases and J 0 bases, leaving 10 bases between the germline ends. Germline V gene data show CDR1 as SGHRS and CDR2 as YFSETQ. There are 16 residues in the CDR3. CDR3 bases: TGCGCCAGCAGCTTGGTAGGTGGAAATAGCAATCAGCCCCAGCATTTT. This translates into CASSLVGGNSNQPQHF.

This clonotype occurred many times. V usage is TRBV7-2 and J usage is TRBJ2-1; no clear D gene. This CDR3 has 11 residues. Germline V gives CDR1 SGHTA, CDR2 FQGNSA. The V end was cut by 5 bases, the J end by 10 bases, with 9 bases between. CDR3 in amino acids: CASSPPGEQFF. The CDR3 DNA reads TGTGCCAGCAGCCCCCCCGGAGAGCAGTTCTTC.

This clonotype was recorded at least ten times. The CDR3 DNA sequence: TGCAGTGCCCTCGGACGGTTCCAAGAAGCTTTCTTT. This encodes CSALGRFQEAFF. The V call is TRBV20-1, the J call TRBJ1-1, with D unresolved. The V end was cut by 6 bases, the J end by 8 bases, with 16 bases between. CDR3 length equals 12 residues. Germline V gene lookup returns CDR1 DFQATT and CDR2 SNEGSKA (reference sequence).